The 2 T cell receptor beta chains below were found in one sample sequenced in a study of T cell responses to AZD1222 COVID-19 vaccine. Assay: immunoSEQ multiplex PCR; the TCRdb copy retains only in-frame clones and omits some. The table has 90,000 to 150,000 clones, about 88% seen once. The source was peripheral blood, collected 28 days after the second AZD1222 dose. The receptors shown here come from an adult who received the AZD1222 COVID-19 vaccine.

This chain connects TRBV7-6 to TRBJ1-2; D is unresolved. The CDR3 covers 13 residues. Germline loops: CDR1 SGHVS, CDR2 FNYEAQ. The V end was cut by 4 bases, the J end by 2 bases, with 8 bases between. The CDR3 DNA sequence: TGTGCCAGCAGCTCCGGGAAGAACTATGGCTACACCTTC. Protein: CASSSGKNYGYTF.

The chain uses TRBV6-5 and TRBJ2-5, with 8 bases that match TRBD1. With 6 bases clipped from V and 2 bases from J, the junction kept 8 bases outside the gene matches. Germline V lookup: CDR1 MNHEY, CDR2 SVGAGI. The CDR3 has 15 residues. The CDR3 region has the DNA TGTGCCAGCAGCCCCGACAGGGGAACTCAAGAGACCCAGTACTTC. It is translated as CASSPDRGTQETQYF.